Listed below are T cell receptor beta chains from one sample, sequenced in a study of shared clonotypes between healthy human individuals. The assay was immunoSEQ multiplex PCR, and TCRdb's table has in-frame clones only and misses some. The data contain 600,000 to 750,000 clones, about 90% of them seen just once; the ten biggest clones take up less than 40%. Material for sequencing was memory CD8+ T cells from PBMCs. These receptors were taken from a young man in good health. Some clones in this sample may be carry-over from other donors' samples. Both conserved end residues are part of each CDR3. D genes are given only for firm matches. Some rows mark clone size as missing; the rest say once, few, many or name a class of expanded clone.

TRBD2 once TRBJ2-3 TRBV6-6 TGTGCCAGCAACTTAGCGGGAGGTCCAGATACGCAGTATTTT CASNLAGGPDTQYF
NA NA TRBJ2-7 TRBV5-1 TGCGCCAGCAGCTTCGGGACAAGCTACGAGCAGTACTTC CASSFGTSYEQYF
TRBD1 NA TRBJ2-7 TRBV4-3 TGCGCCAGCAGCCCTCGGACAGGGACCTACGAGCAGTACTTC CASSPRTGTYEQYF
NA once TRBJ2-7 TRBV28 TGTGCCAGCAGTTTCATCAGGGCCCACGAGCAGTACTTC CASSFIRAHEQYF
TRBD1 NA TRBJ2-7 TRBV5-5 TGTGCCAGCAGCTGGACAGGACCCTACGAGCAGTACTTC CASSWTGPYEQYF
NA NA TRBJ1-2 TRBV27 TGTGCCAGCAGTTTTCTCGACCGTAACTATGGCTACACCTTC CASSFLDRNYGYTF
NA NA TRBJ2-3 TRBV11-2 TGTGCCAGCAGCTTTCGCAGGCGGGTGGCAGATACGCAGTATTTT CASSFRRRVADTQYF
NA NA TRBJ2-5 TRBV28 TGTGCCAGCAGCCCCCTAGGGTTAGGAGAGACCCAGTACTTC CASSPLGLGETQYF
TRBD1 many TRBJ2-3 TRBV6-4 TGTGCCAGCAGTGACGGGACAGGGACAGATACGCAGTATTTT CASSDGTGTDTQYF
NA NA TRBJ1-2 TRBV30 TGTGCCTGGATGGTCGGCCTAGGGTATGGCTACACCTTC CAWMVGLGYGYTF
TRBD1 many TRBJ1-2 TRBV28 TGTGCCAGCAGTTTGTCGACAGGGTATGGCTACACCTTC CASSLSTGYGYTF
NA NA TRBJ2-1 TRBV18 TGTGCCAGCTCACCGGGGGCAAGAAATGAGCAGTTCTTC CASSPGARNEQFF
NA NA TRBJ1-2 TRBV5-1 TGCGCCAGCAGCTTGGTGCCCCCCGGCAGGTCTAACTATGGCTACACCTTC CASSLVPPGRSNYGYTF
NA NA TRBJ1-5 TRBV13 TGTGCCAGCAGCTTAGGTCGCCAGAAAAATAGCAATCAGCCCCAGCATTTT CASSLGRQKNSNQPQHF
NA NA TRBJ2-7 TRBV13 TGTGCCAGCAGCTTGGGGGACTCCTACGAGCAGTACTTC CASSLGDSYEQYF
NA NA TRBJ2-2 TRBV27 TGTGCCAGCAGTTTATTCCGAACTCTCCCCGGGGAGCTGTTTTTT CASSLFRTLPGELFF
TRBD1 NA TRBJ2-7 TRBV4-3 TGCGCCAGCAGCCAAGCCGCCGGACAGGGTGGCGAGCAGTACTTC CASSQAAGQGGEQYF
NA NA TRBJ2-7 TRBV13 TGTGCCAGCAGCCTCACATTGGGTGGCGAGCAGTACTTC CASSLTLGGEQYF
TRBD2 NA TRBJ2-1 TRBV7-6 TGTGCCAGCAGCTCGGGACTAGCGGGAGGGCCCGGTGAGCAGTTCTTC CASSSGLAGGPGEQFF
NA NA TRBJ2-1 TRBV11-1 TGTGCCAGCAGCAGGGCGGGAAGCTCCTACAATGAGCAGTTCTTC CASSRAGSSYNEQFF
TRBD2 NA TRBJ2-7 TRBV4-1 TGCGCCAGCAGCCGAGCCTGGATAGCGGGAGGGCCCTACGAGCAGTACTTC CASSRAWIAGGPYEQYF
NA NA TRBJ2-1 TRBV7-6 TGTGCCAGCAGCTTAGGCGAGCGGAATGAGCAGTTCTTC CASSLGERNEQFF
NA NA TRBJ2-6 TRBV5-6 TGTGCCAGCAGCCGTAGATCCTCTGGGGCCAACGTCCTGACTTTC CASSRRSSGANVLTF
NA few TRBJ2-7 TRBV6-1 TGTGCCAGCATTATCCGGGGCCGAGACGAGCAGTACTTC CASIIRGRDEQYF
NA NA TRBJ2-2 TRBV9 TGTGCCAGCAGCGCCCCAGTGATAGCGGCGAACACCGGGGAGCTGTTTTTT CASSAPVIAANTGELFF
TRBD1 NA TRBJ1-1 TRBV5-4 TGTGCCAGCAGCGCAGGACAGGTAGTCACTGAAGCTTTCTTT CASSAGQVVTEAFF
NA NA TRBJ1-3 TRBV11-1 TGTGCCAGCAGCTTAGACTACAGAAGCTCTGGAAACACCATATATTTT CASSLDYRSSGNTIYF
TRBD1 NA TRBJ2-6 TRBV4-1 TGCGCCAGCAGCCTCCGGGACAGGGCCGTCAGTCCTGGGGCCAACGTCCTGACTTTC CASSLRDRAVSPGANVLTF
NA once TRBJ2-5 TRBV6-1 TGTGCCAGCAGTGAACGCGGGACAGTACAAGAGACCCAGTACTTC CASSERGTVQETQYF
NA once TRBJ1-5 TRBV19 TGTGCCAGTAGTATAGTACAGTTTAATCAGCCCCAGCATTTT CASSIVQFNQPQHF
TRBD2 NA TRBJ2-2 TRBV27 TGTGCCAGCAGTTTACTTGGCGGGAGTAGCTACACCGGGGAGCTGTTTTTT CASSLLGGSSYTGELFF
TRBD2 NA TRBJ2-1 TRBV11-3 TGTGCCAGCAGCCCCAGCCTAGCGGGATACAATGAGCAGTTCTTC CASSPSLAGYNEQFF
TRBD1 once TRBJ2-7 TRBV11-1 TGTGCCAGCAGCGGGGGACAGGGCAGCTCCTACGAGCAGTACTTC CASSGGQGSSYEQYF
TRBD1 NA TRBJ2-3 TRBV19 TGTGCCACACAGGGGAGCCGTATCAGCACAGATACGCAGTATTTT CATQGSRISTDTQYF
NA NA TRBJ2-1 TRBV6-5 TGTGCCAGCAGTTACGCCGACAAGGATCCCTATGAGCAGTTCTTC CASSYADKDPYEQFF
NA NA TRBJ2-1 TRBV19 TGTGCCAGTAGTCCCACCCGCCTGGGGATCTACAATGAGCAGTTCTTC CASSPTRLGIYNEQFF
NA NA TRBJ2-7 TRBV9 TGTGCCAGCAGCGTAGGGGGAAGGGAGTACGAGCAGTACTTC CASSVGGREYEQYF
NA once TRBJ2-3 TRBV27 TGTGCCTCCGGGGGGCCCCGGACAGGGCCGGACCACCTTAGCACAGATACGCAGTATTTT CASGGPRTGPDHLSTDTQYF
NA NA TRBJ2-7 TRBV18 TGTGCCAGCTCACCACCTGAGGGGGCGGGGTACGAGCAGTACTTC CASSPPEGAGYEQYF
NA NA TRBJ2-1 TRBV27 TGTGCCAGCAGTTTATTAGGAGGTGAGCAGTTCTTC CASSLLGGEQFF
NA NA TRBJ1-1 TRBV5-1 TGCGCCAGCAGCTTGGCGAGGGATTACACTGAAGCTTTCTTT CASSLARDYTEAFF
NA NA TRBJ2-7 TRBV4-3 TGCGCCAGCAGCCCCTCCCCCGGGGGCTCCTACGAGCAGTACTTC CASSPSPGGSYEQYF
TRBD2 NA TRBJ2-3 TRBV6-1 TGTGCCAGCAGTGACGGGACTAGCGGGAGCACAGATACGCAGTATTTT CASSDGTSGSTDTQYF
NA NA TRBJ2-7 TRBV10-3 TGTGCCATCAGTGGAAGGGTTAGAGACGAGCAGTACTTC CAISGRVRDEQYF
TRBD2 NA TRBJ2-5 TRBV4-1 TGCGCCAGCAGCCAAGGGACTAGCGGGAGAGGAGAGACCCAGTACTTC CASSQGTSGRGETQYF
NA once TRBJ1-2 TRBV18 TGTGCCAGCTCACCAGGGCGAGGAATTTCAAACTATGGCTACACCTTC CASSPGRGISNYGYTF
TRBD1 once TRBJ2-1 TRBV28 TGTGCCAGCAGTTTCAGGGGGCCTAACAATGAGCAGTTCTTC CASSFRGPNNEQFF
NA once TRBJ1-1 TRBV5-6 TGTGCCAGCAGCAGCGGACTGTGGCCGGACACTGAAGCTTTCTTT CASSSGLWPDTEAFF
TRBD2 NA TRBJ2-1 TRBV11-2 TGTGCCAGCAGCTTAGAAGCGGGAGCCCCCCCCTACAATGAGCAGTTCTTC CASSLEAGAPPYNEQFF
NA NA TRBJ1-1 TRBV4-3 TGCGCCAGCAGCCAAGATATGGCCCGCTCTTCGCTCTTTATGAACACTGAAGCTTTCTTT CASSQDMARSSLFMNTEAFF
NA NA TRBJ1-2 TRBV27 TGTGCCAGCAGTCCCTCGGGTGGGGCTAACTATGGCTACACCTTC CASSPSGGANYGYTF
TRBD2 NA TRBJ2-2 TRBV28 TGTGCCAGCAGTTTATTTGGCGGGAGTGCCCCGAACACCGGGGAGCTGTTTTTT CASSLFGGSAPNTGELFF
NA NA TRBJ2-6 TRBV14 TGTGCCAGCAGCCAATTTCTGGACATAAACGCTGGGGCCAACGTCCTGACTTTC CASSQFLDINAGANVLTF
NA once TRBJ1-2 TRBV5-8 TGTGCCAGCAGCTTGGGGGCAGGTCGAAACTATGGCTACACCTTC CASSLGAGRNYGYTF
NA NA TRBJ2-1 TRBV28 TGTGCCAGCACCGCCGGCTCCTACAATGAGCAGTTCTTC CASTAGSYNEQFF